This is a list of T cell receptor beta chains from one sample in a study of OX40 agonist ivuxolimab in advanced cancers. TCRdb's table, derived via immunoSEQ multiplex PCR, lists solely in-frame clones and lacks some. In the table there are 50,000 to 70,000 clones, about 85% of which are singletons. This specimen consisted of CD4+ or CD8+ T cells sorted from blood, obtained in a trial of the OX40 agonist ivuxolimab. These TCRs come from an adult with an advanced solid tumor such as melanoma, head and neck, liver or kidney cancer. CDR3s include the opening cysteine and the closing phenylalanine or tryptophan. The order of the fields is V gene, clone size, D gene, J gene, CDR3 protein, CDR3 DNA. D genes are given only for firm matches. Not all rows give a size; the values are once, few, many and, for expanded clones, a class.

TRBV15	once	-	TRBJ1-1	CATSTQRVVTEAFF	TGTGCCACCAGCACCCAGAGAGTGGTCACTGAAGCTTTCTTT
TRBV7-9	-	-	TRBJ1-4	CASSLAEGGYEKLFF	TGTGCCAGCAGCTTAGCCGAGGGGGGATATGAAAAACTGTTTTTT
TRBV6-1	-	-	TRBJ1-6	CASSELGYRGTYNSPLHF	TGTGCCAGCAGTGAATTGGGGTATCGGGGTACCTATAATTCACCCCTCCACTTT
TRBV5-1	-	-	TRBJ2-5	CASSPPAEETQYF	TGTGCCAGCAGCCCGCCGGCAGAAGAGACCCAGTACTTC
TRBV9	-	-	TRBJ2-7	CASSLRDTATYEQYF	TGTGCCAGCAGCCTCCGGGACACGGCAACCTACGAGCAGTACTTC
TRBV18	-	-	TRBJ1-3	CASSPRTASGNTIYF	TGTGCCAGCTCACCTAGGACAGCCTCTGGAAACACCATATATTTT
TRBV19	few	-	TRBJ1-1	CASSIQGAWSEAFF	TGTGCCAGTAGTATTCAGGGTGCCTGGAGTGAAGCTTTCTTT
TRBV4-2	-	TRBD2	TRBJ2-1	CASSQTSGNNNEQFF	TGTGCCAGCAGCCAAACTAGCGGGAACAACAATGAGCAGTTCTTC
TRBV7-8	-	-	TRBJ2-5	CASSRTGTTQETQYF	TGTGCCAGCAGCCGAACCGGGACAACCCAAGAGACCCAGTACTTC
TRBV7-2	-	-	TRBJ1-2	CASSPQRRAFRYGYTF	TGTGCCAGCAGCCCCCAGCGGAGGGCCTTTAGGTATGGCTACACCTTC